This T cell receptor (beta chain) was found in a study of T-cell reconstitution after alpha-beta-depleted transplantation in children. In regard to this clonotype: The antigen is not known.

Unique molecular identifiers were incorporated into the prepared TCRbeta library. TCRdb itself ran the PCR reads through MiXCR, one entry per CDR3 protein. The sample carries fewer than 700,000 distinct CDR3 sequences, 23% recorded once. Findings and limits, study-wide: Surviving recipient T cells and thymic progenitors produced the high day-60 TCRbeta diversity seen in some patients. Reportedly, alpha-beta T cells present about two months post-transplant originated from several hundred expanded clones of graft origin. T-cell counts and diversity at one year post-transplant came mainly from newly produced T cells.

This specimen consisted of PBMCs, mostly from graft donor cells, obtained 360 days after TCRalphabeta/CD19-depleted stem cell transplant. This TCR was sampled from a boy under two years old who had a stem cell transplant for acute myeloid leukemia, so the T cells may come from the graft donor.

This CDR3 is CASGKQGSLYGYTF. The CDR3 region has the DNA TGTGCCAGCGGGAAACAGGGTTCCCTCTATGGCTACACCTTC. This chain connects TRBV6-5 to TRBJ1-2, with D possibly being TRBD1 (6 bases). V shed 8 bases and J shed 4 bases, with 17 bases lying between them. The germline gives CDR1 MNHEY, CDR2 SVGAGI. The CDR3 is made up of 14 amino acids.